One sample yielded the 23 T cell receptor beta chains listed below, sequenced in a study of T cell repertoires in cytomegalovirus infection (dated by TCRdb to the late 2010s). The data were produced on an Illumina HiSeq 1500. TCRdb's own reprocessing of the public reads used fastp at Q25 and MiXCR and kept productive beta chains. Every distinct CDR3 protein forms one entry, paired with its most common genes and DNA. The sample data list a few hundred thousand distinct CDR3 sequences, and 26% of these were observed just once. The ten largest account for over 10% of the sample. The sample consisted of PBMCs. These receptors were obtained from a human donor in good health (CMV status not recorded). Some clones in this sample may be carry-over from other donors' samples.

The chain has TRBV12-3 or TRBV12-4 and TRBJ2-3; 8 bases line up with TRBD2. The trim removed 6 bases at V and 3 bases at J, leaving 8 bases unmatched. CDR3 length: 15 amino acids. This chain's CDR3 is CASRPSGGRTDTQYF. In nucleotides, the CDR3 is TGTGCCAGCAGGCCGAGCGGCGGGAGGACAGATACGCAGTATTTT.

This clonotype showed up just once. This chain links TRBV28 with TRBJ1-5; D unclear. Looked up from germline, CDR1 is MDHEN and CDR2 is SYDVKM. This CDR3 has 12 residues. The V end lost 7 bases, the J end lost 4 bases, and 8 bases lay between the germline ends. CDR3 sequence: CASTYGNQPQHF. The CDR3 coding sequence is TGTGCCAGCACTTACGGAAATCAGCCCCAGCATTTT. Complete variable domain (other parts from reference TRBV28 and TRBJ1-5): DVKVTQSSRYLVKRTGEKVFLECVQDMDHENMFWYRQDPGLGLRLIYFSYDVKMKEKGDIPEGYSVSREKKERFSLILESASTNQTSMYLCASTYGNQPQHFGDGTRLSIL.

This clonotype was detected a few times. The chain carries TRBV11-2 and TRBJ2-7, with TRBD1 matching over 11 bases. Germline values: CDR1 SGHAT, CDR2 FQNNGV. The CDR3 extends over 14 amino acids. V gave up 4 bases and J gave up 3 bases; unmatched junction bases: 2. The CDR3 bases are TGTGCCAGCAGCTGGACAGGGGGCTTCTACGAGCAGTACGTC. This sequence encodes CASSWTGGFYEQYV.

This clonotype was detected ten times or more. The rearrangement links TRBV7-2 to TRBJ2-7; D is unclear. The CDR3 totals 12 residues. V gave up 2 bases and J gave up 1 base, with 3 bases separating them. Germline V gives CDR1 SGHTA, CDR2 FQGNSA. The CDR3 region has the DNA TGTGCCAGCAGCTTAAGTTCCTACGAGCAGTACGTC. This encodes CASSLSSYEQYV.

This clonotype has just one count. The V gene is TRBV6-5, the J gene TRBJ1-3; no clear D gene. Germline V gives CDR1 MNHEY, CDR2 SVGAGI. The ends were cut back, 8 bases at V and 0 bases at J, with 11 bases in the middle. This CDR3 is 14 amino acids long. The CDR3 spells CASGRGFSGNTIYF. DNA of the CDR3: TGTGCCAGCGGTCGGGGATTCTCTGGAAACACCATATATTTT.

This clonotype has just a few counts. The chain joins TRBV11-2 to TRBJ1-4; 8 bases line up with TRBD1. The length of the CDR3 is 14 residues. The germline V gene has CDR1 SGHAT and CDR2 FQNNGV. V lost 5 bases and J lost 2; bases outside the gene matches: 1. In nucleotides, the CDR3 is TGTGCCAGCAGCCGGGACAGGACTAATGAAAAACTGTTTTTT. Protein sequence: CASSRDRTNEKLFF.

This clonotype was seen at least ten times. The chain recombines TRBV7-6 with TRBJ1-4, with 8 bases matching TRBD1. This CDR3 spans 16 amino acids. J lost 4 bases, V lost 5 bases, and 9 bases had no gene match. Germline loops: CDR1 SGHVS, CDR2 FNYEAQ. The CDR3 nucleotides are TGTGCCAGCAGCCCCAGAGACAGGGGAATTAATGAAAAACTGTTTTTT. Its translation is CASSPRDRGINEKLFF.

At least ten counts were recorded for this clonotype. This chain uses TRBV7-2 with TRBJ2-7; 12 positions agree with TRBD1. V shed 5 bases, J shed 3 bases, and the junction held 5 bases outside the gene matches. CDR3 length: 15 amino acids. Germline V CDR1 and CDR2: SGHTA, FQGNSA. DNA of the CDR3: TGTGCCAGCAGCACAGGGACAGGGGGCATCTACGAGCAGTACTTC. This encodes CASSTGTGGIYEQYF.

At least ten counts were recorded for this clonotype. The J gene is TRBJ1-2, the V gene TRBV7-2; TRBD1 matches 7 bases. The CDR3 runs 14 residues. V trimming: 1 base; J trimming: 8 bases; junction bases outside the gene matches: 7. Per the germline V gene, CDR1 is SGHTA and CDR2 is FQGNSA. The DNA for the CDR3 is TGTGCCAGCAGCTTAGGAGGGGGCCCTGCGGGCTACACCTTC. Its protein product is CASSLGGGPAGYTF.

The V gene is TRBV4-3, the J gene TRBJ2-5; 10 bases are shared with TRBD1. CDR3 length equals 16 residues. CDR1 is LGHNA, CDR2 YSLEER, per germline. V was clipped by 0 bases and J by 3 bases; unmatched bases: 4. The CDR3 is CASSQEGTGDEETQYF. CDR3 nucleotides: TGCGCCAGCAGCCAAGAGGGGACAGGGGACGAAGAGACCCAGTACTTC.

This clonotype was observed a few times. The genes are TRBV7-9 and TRBJ1-6; 8 nucleotides agree with TRBD1. V dropped 5 bases and J dropped 6; count of bases not matched to a gene: 3. Germline-derived CDR1 and CDR2 are SEHNR and FQNEAQ (reference sequence). The CDR3 is 14 residues long. The CDR3 nucleotides are TGTGCCAGCAGCCGGACAGGGAGTAATTCACCCCTCCACTTT. It codes for CASSRTGSNSPLHF.

This clonotype was observed a few times. The rearrangement links TRBV7-2 to TRBJ2-1; 8 nucleotides line up with TRBD2. Unmatched junction bases numbered 5, after V lost 2 bases and J lost 5 bases. Looked up from germline, CDR1 is SGHTA and CDR2 is FQGNSA. The CDR3 sequence is 15 residues long. The CDR3 protein is CASSLRAGGNNEQFF. DNA for the CDR3: TGTGCCAGCAGCTTAAGGGCGGGAGGCAACAATGAGCAGTTCTTC.

This sequence joins TRBV27 and TRBJ1-4; a weak D match, TRBD1 (6 bases). The CDR3 has 14 amino acids. Germline CDR1 is MNHEY and CDR2 is SMNVEV (reference sequence). V was clipped by 6 bases and J by 7 bases, with 15 bases between them. CDR3 sequence (DNA): TGTGCCAGCAGCCGCGCGGGGGCCATTGAAAAACTGTTTTTT. Amino acid sequence: CASSRAGAIEKLFF.

A few counts support this clonotype. This chain joins TRBV7-2 and TRBJ2-1; 7 bases map to TRBD1. The CDR3 length is 14 residues. CDR1 is SGHTA, CDR2 FQGNSA, per germline. The V and J ends lost 4 bases and 7 bases, in that order; junction bases with no gene match: 7. DNA of the CDR3: TGTGCCAGCAGCTCTCGACAGGGTCGGAATGAGCAGTTCTTC. Translating it yields CASSSRQGRNEQFF.

This chain joins TRBV7-8 and TRBJ2-7; 8 nucleotides align to TRBD1. The CDR3 totals 16 residues. The V and J ends lost 3 bases and 2 bases, in that order; junction bases with no gene match: 9. CDR1 SGHVS and CDR2 FQNEAQ come from the germline V gene. CDR3 residues: CASSFSTGEAPYEQYV. The CDR3 DNA sequence: TGTGCCAGCAGCTTTTCGACAGGGGAGGCACCCTACGAGCAGTACGTC.

V and J are TRBV24-1 and TRBJ2-4, with 9 bases matching TRBD1. The length of the CDR3 is 14 residues. CDR1 KGHDR and CDR2 SFDVKD come from the germline V gene. V trimming: 4 bases; J trimming: 7 bases; junction bases outside the gene matches: 4. CDR3 region: CATSDGTGRNIQYF. The CDR3, as DNA: TGTGCCACCAGTGACGGGACAGGGCGGAACATTCAGTACTTC.

This clonotype was detected a few times. This chain links TRBV9 with TRBJ2-7, with a tentative D call TRBD2 (5 bases). The CDR3 contains 14 residues. Germline-derived CDR1 and CDR2 are SGDLS and YYNGEE. Trimming removed 0 bases from V and 4 bases from J, with 11 bases in between. The CDR3 protein is CASSVEGRAYEQYF. For the CDR3, the DNA is TGTGCCAGCAGCGTAGAAGGGAGAGCGTACGAGCAGTACTTC. The complete variable domain, with remaining parts taken from reference TRBV9 and TRBJ2-7, reads DSGVTQTPKHLITATGQRVTLRCSPRSGDLSVYWYQQSLDQGLQFLIQYYNGEERAKGNILERFSAQQFPDLHSELNLSSLELGDSALYFCASSVEGRAYEQYFGPGTRLTVT.

The rearrangement uses TRBV15 and TRBJ1-3; no clear D. V dropped 1 base and J dropped 2 bases, with 9 bases sitting between them. This CDR3 has 15 residues. Germline loops: CDR1 LNHNV, CDR2 YYDKDF (reference sequence). The CDR3, as DNA: TGTGCCACCAGCAGAGTTCCGGGAACTGGAAACACCATATATTTT. It is translated as CATSRVPGTGNTIYF.

The chain recombines TRBV7-9 with TRBJ1-1; D is undetermined. The length of the CDR3 is 13 residues. V was pared by 7 bases and J by 1 base, with 10 bases between. Germline CDR1 and CDR2: SEHNR and FQNEAQ (reference sequence). CDR3 sequence: CASTTDGNTEAFF. The CDR3, as DNA: TGTGCCAGCACCACGGACGGGAACACTGAAGCTTTCTTT.

This clonotype has at least ten counts. The chain combines TRBV6-1 with TRBJ1-1, with D perhaps matching TRBD1 (5 bases). Germline V CDR1 and CDR2: MNHNS, SASEGT. Trimming took off 6 bases at V and 4 bases at J, with 9 bases between the two ends. This CDR3 is 12 amino acids long. Written as DNA, the CDR3 is TGTGCCAGCAGGGCAGGGTCCACTGAAGCTTTCTTT. Protein: CASRAGSTEAFF.

This chain uses TRBV29-1 with TRBJ1-1, with D perhaps matching TRBD1 (5 bases). This CDR3 is 12 amino acids long. Trimming took off 3 bases at V and 8 bases at J, with 13 bases between the two ends. Per the germline V gene, CDR1 is SQVTM and CDR2 is ANQGSEA. The DNA for the CDR3 is TGCAGCGTTGACTACTCGGGGGGAGAAGCTTTCTTT. Its translation: CSVDYSGGEAFF.

The chain links TRBV6-6 to TRBJ1-1; 8 bases line up with TRBD1. This CDR3 is built from 14 residues. Trimming removed 2 bases from V and 5 bases from J; junction bases left unmatched: 4. From germline, CDR1 is MNHNY and CDR2 SVGAGI (reference sequence). The CDR3 loop is CASSYITGGTEAFF. CDR3 in DNA: TGTGCCAGCAGTTACATCACAGGGGGAACTGAAGCTTTCTTT.

This clonotype has only a few counts. This sequence joins TRBV19 and TRBJ1-2, with TRBD1 matching 10 bases. Germline values: CDR1 LNHDA, CDR2 SQIVND (reference sequence). The CDR3 length is 15 residues. V lost 7 bases and J lost 8; bases outside the gene matches: 13. This chain's CDR3 is CASKAFTGTGVGYTF. The CDR3 DNA follows: TGTGCCAGTAAAGCCTTCACAGGGACAGGGGTAGGCTACACCTTC.